These 11 T cell receptor beta chains were all obtained from the same sample, sequenced in a study of blood T cell repertoires in COVID-19. Sequenced by immunoSEQ multiplex PCR; TCRdb stores in-frame clones only, minus some. The profile shows more than 150,000 clones, 80% to 85% of them singletons. Sequenced sample: peripheral blood. These receptor sequences come from a woman aged 25 to 39 with acute or convalescent COVID-19.

The count of this clone is one. The V call is TRBV28, the J call TRBJ1-2; D not resolved. The V and J ends lost 6 bases and 7 bases respectively, with 12 bases between them. Per germline, CDR1 MDHEN and CDR2 SYDVKM. This CDR3 is 12 amino acids long. This CDR3 reads CASSLLGVGYTF. The CDR3 nucleotides read TGTGCCAGCAGCCTGCTAGGCGTTGGCTACACCTTC.

The chain links TRBV6-5 to TRBJ1-4; 7 bases map to TRBD1. Losses at the gene ends were 5 bases for V and 5 bases for J; bases not matched to a gene: 5. The CDR3 has 14 amino acids. CDR1 MNHEY and CDR2 SVGAGI come from the germline V gene. The CDR3: CASSQEGANEKLFF. CDR3 sequence (DNA): TGTGCCAGCAGTCAGGAGGGGGCGAATGAAAAACTGTTTTTT.

The chain is built from TRBV7-8 and TRBJ1-3; the D gene is possibly TRBD1 (6 bases). This CDR3 comprises 19 residues. Germline-derived CDR1 and CDR2 are SGHVS and FQNEAQ. Trimming pared 2 bases from V and 0 bases from J, leaving 20 bases between. The chain's CDR3 is CASSLFHRARTGSGNTIYF. CDR3 nucleotide sequence: TGTGCCAGCAGCTTATTCCACAGGGCCAGAACCGGCTCTGGAAACACCATATATTTT. The full variable domain, completed using reference TRBV7-8 and TRBJ1-3, is GAGVSQSPRYKVAKRGQDVALRCDPISGHVSLFWYQQALGQGPEFLTYFQNEAQLDKSGLPSDRFFAERPEGSVSTLKIQRTQQEDSAVYLCASSLFHRARTGSGNTIYFGEGSWLTVV.

This rearrangement joins TRBV7-2 to TRBJ1-2; D is uncertain. CDR1 is SGHTA, CDR2 FQGNSA, per germline. The length of the CDR3 is 14 residues. V was pared by 5 bases and J by 8 bases, with 18 bases between. CDR3 in amino acids: CASSLFSPRQGYTF. CDR3 bases: TGTGCCAGCAGCCTATTCTCCCCTCGACAAGGCTACACCTTC.

As for this clone: At one boundary the junction diverges from the germline segment, which might be a read error. This rearrangement joins TRBV7-9 to TRBJ2-1; tentative D call: TRBD2 (6 bases). CDR1 is SEHNR and CDR2 is FQNEAQ in the germline V gene (reference sequence). This CDR3 has 15 amino acids. CDR3 sequence: CASSLTWDSHNEQFF. The CDR3 DNA sequence: TGTGCCAGCAGCTTAACCTGGGACTCCCACAATGAGCAGTTCTTC.

The chain couples TRBV2 to TRBJ2-5, with no clear D. This CDR3 comprises 14 residues. Germline V CDR1 and CDR2: SNHLY, FYNNEI. V gave up 7 bases and J gave up 2 bases, with 14 bases separating them. In nucleotides, the CDR3 is TGTGCCAGCACCCACTTTAGTAATCAAGAGACCCAGTACTTC. It translates to CASTHFSNQETQYF.

The chain couples TRBV27 to TRBJ2-1; no reliable D call. The CDR3 spans 12 residues. V shed 2 bases and J shed 6 bases, with 5 bases lying between them. CDR1 is MNHEY, CDR2 SMNVEV, per germline (reference sequence). The CDR3 loop is CASSLHGNEQFF. In DNA, the CDR3 is TGTGCCAGCAGTTTACACGGCAATGAGCAGTTCTTC.

CDR3 in amino acids: CSAMGDGGPEAFF. The CDR3 nucleotides read TGCAGCGCAATGGGCGACGGGGGTCCTGAAGCTTTCTTT. The rearrangement joins TRBV29-1 to TRBJ1-1, with D perhaps TRBD1 (5 bases). The V and J ends lost 7 bases and 6 bases respectively, with 18 bases between them. Per the germline V gene, CDR1 is SQVTM and CDR2 is ANQGSEA. The CDR3 is made up of 13 amino acids.

This chain uses TRBV5-1 with TRBJ1-2; weak D call: TRBD1 (5 bases). The CDR3 runs 13 residues. Deletions cut 4 bases from V and 7 bases from J, with 14 bases between. CDR1 is SGHRS and CDR2 is YFSETQ in the germline V gene. CDR3 bases: TGCGCCAGCAGCCCCCGGCAGGGTCTTGGCTACACCTTC. Protein sequence: CASSPRQGLGYTF.

This chain links TRBV2 with TRBJ1-6; TRBD1 matches 8 bases. The germline V gene encodes CDR1 SNHLY and CDR2 FYNNEI. This CDR3 comprises 13 residues. Germline trimming cut 9 bases from V and 6 bases from J; bases unmatched to any gene: 4. The CDR3 loop reads CARGTGINSPLHF. DNA for the CDR3: TGTGCCAGAGGGACAGGCATTAATTCACCCCTCCACTTT.

The chain carries TRBV7-9 and TRBJ1-2; 7 nucleotides align to TRBD1. Per germline, CDR1 SEHNR and CDR2 FQNEAQ (reference sequence). The CDR3 has 15 residues. J gave up 4 bases and V 5 bases, and 10 bases lay outside the gene matches. The CDR3 protein is CASSDPGTVRYGYTF. CDR3 nucleotides: TGTGCCAGCAGCGATCCGGGGACAGTGCGCTATGGCTACACCTTC. Together with reference TRBV7-9 and TRBJ1-2, the CDR3 gives the full variable domain: DTGVSQNPRHKITKRGQNVTFRCDPISEHNRLYWYRQTLGQGPEFLTYFQNEAQLEKSRLLSDRFSAERPKGSFSTLEIQRTEQGDSAMYLCASSDPGTVRYGYTFGSGTRLTVV.